This TCR beta chain was captured in a study of shared T cell receptors in the human thymus. V was pared by 4 bases and J by 3 bases, with 7 bases of the junction left unmatched. Germline CDR1 reads MNHEY; CDR2 reads SMNVEV (reference sequence). There are 15 residues in the CDR3. This clone turned up a few times. Sequenced by immunoSEQ multiplex PCR; TCRdb stores in-frame clones only, minus some. The sample holds roughly 710,000 clones; approximately 85% are singletons and the top ten take about 0.0098%. The same sample was also used in a study of human thymus T cells. That source adds: Surgeons resected thymus tissue during corrective heart surgery. Usage of V and J genes appeared biased in thymic and blood repertoires. Related studies found that unrelated individuals share highly overlapping thymic repertoires.

What was sequenced was thymocytes. This TCR was sampled from a girl less than two years old with a congenital heart defect. The chain combines TRBV27 with TRBJ1-2, with 8 bases aligning to TRBD1. The CDR3 nucleotides read TGTGCCAGCAGTTCAGGTACAGGGGGAGACTATGGCTACACCTTC. It encodes CASSSGTGGDYGYTF.